This is a list of T cell receptor beta chains from one sample in a study of cytomegalovirus exposure and HLA in healthy donors. Libraries were prepared by immunoSEQ multiplex PCR; TCRdb keeps only in-frame clonotypes and omits some of them. The table lists approximately 220,000 clones, 65% to 80% of them singletons. Sequenced input: PBMCs. The receptors shown here come from a middle-aged man in good health and CMV-seronegative. Each CDR3 is given with its conserved first and last residue. The order of the fields is D gene, J gene, V gene, CDR3 length, clone size, CDR3 DNA, CDR3 protein. A D gene is named only where the DNA matches it firmly. The size of a clone is reported for some rows only, either as once, few or many, or as a class for expanded clones.

>TRBD2|TRBJ2-5|TRBV7-3|16|NA
TGTGCCAGCAGCCCTTCGACTAGCGGGGGACAAGAGACCCAGTACTTC
CASSPSTSGGQETQYF
>NA|TRBJ2-1|TRBV19|14|few
TGTGCCAGTAGTATGTTACAGGGATTCAATGAGCAGTTCTTC
CASSMLQGFNEQFF
>NA|TRBJ2-1|TRBV5-6|13|NA
TGTGCCAGCAGCTTTCGGCAGGAATCTGAGCAGTTCTTC
CASSFRQESEQFF
>TRBD1|TRBJ1-2|TRBV29-1|15|NA
TGCAGCGTTGAAGATCCGACAGGGGGCTACTATGGCTACACCTTC
CSVEDPTGGYYGYTF
>NA|TRBJ1-6|TRBV7-9|15|NA
TGTTCCAGCAGCTTAGCCCGCCCTCCGGATTCACCCCTCCACTTT
CSSSLARPPDSPLHF
>TRBD1|TRBJ2-7|TRBV18|14|NA
TGTGCCAGCTCAACCGGGACAGGGGTTCGCGAGCAGTACTTC
CASSTGTGVREQYF
>NA|TRBJ2-7|TRBV4-2|15|NA
TGTGCCAGCAGCCAGGGGCTAAGGGGGATCTACGAGCAGTACTTC
CASSQGLRGIYEQYF
>NA|TRBJ2-3|TRBV7-9|14|NA
TGTGCCAGCAGCTTTAACACCGGGTACGATACGCAGTATTTT
CASSFNTGYDTQYF
>NA|TRBJ2-5|TRBV5-1|14|NA
TGCGCCAGCAGCTTGGAGGGGAGGAGGGAGACCCAGTACTTC
CASSLEGRRETQYF
>NA|TRBJ1-1|TRBV7-9|14|NA
TGTGCCAGCAGCATCGGGACTGCGGGCACTGAAGCTTTCTTT
CASSIGTAGTEAFF
>NA|TRBJ1-4|TRBV28|14|NA
TGTGCCAGCAGTTTACCGCAACGTGGGGCCAAACTGTTTTTT
CASSLPQRGAKLFF
>NA|TRBJ1-3|TRBV5-1|16|NA
TGCGCCAGCAGATTGGACCAGGGCAACTCTGGAAACACCATATATTTT
CASRLDQGNSGNTIYF
>TRBD1|TRBJ2-7|TRBV10-2|14|NA
TGCGCCAGCAAGAGGACAGGGGAGATTGGCGAGCAGTACTTC
CASKRTGEIGEQYF
>TRBD1|TRBJ2-7|TRBV27|15|NA
TGTGCCAGCAGTCCAGGGACAGGGACCTCCTACGAGCAGTACTTC
CASSPGTGTSYEQYF
>NA|TRBJ2-4|TRBV10-1|14|NA
TGCGCCAGCAGTGATTCACTAGTTGAAAACATTCAGTACTTC
CASSDSLVENIQYF
>TRBD2|TRBJ2-3|TRBV7-3|16|NA
TGTGCCAGCAGCTCGGGACTAGCGGGAGGGGTAGATACGCAGTATTTT
CASSSGLAGGVDTQYF
>NA|TRBJ2-1|TRBV5-1|12|few
TGCGCCAGCGGCCAGATCTACAATGAGCAGTTCTTC
CASGQIYNEQFF
>NA|TRBJ1-1|TRBV7-6|14|few
TGTGCCAGCAGCTTAGTTGCGAAGAACACTGAAGCTTTCTTT
CASSLVAKNTEAFF
>NA|TRBJ2-7|TRBV27|14|NA
TGTGCCAGCAGTCCTACAGGATTGTACTACGAGCAGTACTTC
CASSPTGLYYEQYF
>TRBD1|TRBJ2-7|TRBV19|15|NA
TGTGCCAGTAGTCCCCAGCCGGGACAGGGCTACGAGCAGTACTTC
CASSPQPGQGYEQYF
>NA|TRBJ2-1|TRBV5-1|16|NA
TGCGCCAGCAGCTTGGCCGCTAGCACCTCCTACAATGAGCAGTTCTTC
CASSLAASTSYNEQFF
>TRBD1|TRBJ1-1|TRBV19|14|NA
TGTGCCAGTAGTACCCTACAGGGGGTCACTGAAGCTTTCTTT
CASSTLQGVTEAFF
>TRBD1|TRBJ1-2|TRBV29-1|13|NA
TGCAGCGTTGCCGGGACAGCTCTTTATGGCTACACCTTC
CSVAGTALYGYTF
>NA|TRBJ2-7|TRBV12-5|14|NA
TGTGCTAGTCAAAAGCAGGACGGGGCCTACGAGCAGTACTTC
CASQKQDGAYEQYF
>TRBD1|TRBJ1-5|TRBV10-3|15|once
TGTGCCATCAGTAGCGGACAGGGGCGCAATCAGCCCCAGCATTTT
CAISSGQGRNQPQHF
>TRBD1|TRBJ2-3|TRBV10-1|15|NA
TGCGCCAGCAGTGAGCCCGGACAGGGAGGAGATACGCAGTATTTT
CASSEPGQGGDTQYF
>NA|TRBJ1-1|TRBV6-5|14|NA
TGTGCCAGCAGTGGAGGGATGAAGGGCACTGAAGCTTTCTTT
CASSGGMKGTEAFF
>NA|TRBJ2-2|TRBV14|17|once
TGTGCCAGCAGCCAAGTCGGGACATTTCTAGACACCGGGGAGCTGTTTTTT
CASSQVGTFLDTGELFF
>TRBD1|TRBJ2-7|TRBV4-1|13|NA
TGCGCCACCAAGGGACAGGGCTCCTACGAGCAGTACTTC
CATKGQGSYEQYF
>NA|TRBJ1-1|TRBV10-2|13|NA
TGCGCCAGCAATTCACAGGCGAACACTGAAGCTTTCTTT
CASNSQANTEAFF
>TRBD2|TRBJ2-1|TRBV5-1|14|NA
TGCGCCAGCAGCCCTCTAGCGGGAGGAGGTGAGCAGTTCTTC
CASSPLAGGGEQFF
>NA|TRBJ2-3|TRBV5-8|17|NA
TGTGCCAGCAGCTCCGGTAGAAGCGCCCTGGGCACAGATACGCAGTATTTT
CASSSGRSALGTDTQYF
>NA|TRBJ2-3|TRBV6-6|16|NA
TGTGCCAGCAGTTACTCAGTCAGACTGAGCACAGATACGCAGTATTTT
CASSYSVRLSTDTQYF
>TRBD2|TRBJ2-3|TRBV27|18|NA
TGTGCCAGCAGTTTAGCCAGACCCGGACTTCGCGGGGGAGGTACGCAGTATTTT
CASSLARPGLRGGGTQYF
>TRBD1|TRBJ2-7|TRBV25-1|15|NA
TGTGCCAGCAGTCGAGGACAGGAGTTAACCTACGAGCAGTACTTC
CASSRGQELTYEQYF
>NA|TRBJ2-2|TRBV27|15|NA
TGTGCCAGCAGTTTTGGTGGGAGGAACACCGGGGAGCTGTTTTTT
CASSFGGRNTGELFF
>TRBD2|TRBJ2-1|TRBV6-4|17|once
TGTGCCAGCAGTGAAAGGGAGGGCATCCCCTCCTACAATGAGCAGTTCTTC
CASSEREGIPSYNEQFF
>NA|TRBJ2-1|TRBV5-4|16|few
TGTGCCAGCAGCTTGGGAGGGTTCGGTTCCTACAATGAGCAGTTCTTC
CASSLGGFGSYNEQFF
>NA|TRBJ1-3|TRBV6-1|13|few
TGTGCCAGCAGAACGGGCTCTGGAAACACCATATATTTT
CASRTGSGNTIYF
>NA|TRBJ1-2|TRBV6-5|11|NA
TGTGCCACCGGCGGATCCTATGGCTACACCTTC
CATGGSYGYTF
>TRBD1|TRBJ1-5|TRBV6-1|13|NA
TGTGCCAGCAGCGTACAGGGGAATCAGCCCCAGCATTTT
CASSVQGNQPQHF
>TRBD1|TRBJ1-4|TRBV9|16|few
TGTGCCAGCAGCGTAGGCTCCAGGGGGAGTAATGAAAAACTGTTTTTT
CASSVGSRGSNEKLFF
>TRBD1|TRBJ2-5|TRBV7-9|18|NA
TGTGCCAGCAGCAGAGGGACAGGGGTTGACCCACGCCAGAGGGCCCAGTACTTC
CASSRGTGVDPRQRAQYF